These 31 T cell receptor beta chains share one sample of origin, sequenced in a study of beta chain features in type 1 diabetes. General study findings and limits: For Type 1 diabetes patients, all four CD4+ subsets carried TCRB CDR3s that were moderately but significantly shorter.

Reverse transcribing all isolated RNA meant expressed TCRB transcripts were sequenced. Only in-frame clones appear in the TCRdb table, and some are missing; sequencing was by immunoSEQ multiplex PCR. The sample comprises a few hundred thousand clones, roughly 14% of which are singletons, and roughly 0.015% rests with the top ten. These receptors have no known antigen. The material sequenced was naive CD4+ T cells from blood. These receptors were obtained from a woman between 18 and 30 years old with type 1 diabetes.

This clone has just a few counts. The J gene is TRBJ2-5, the V gene TRBV6-1; 10 bases fit TRBD2. This CDR3 has 15 residues. V lost 1 base, J lost 5 bases, and 4 bases stayed unmatched. Germline-derived CDR1 and CDR2 are MNHNS and SASEGT. CDR3 nucleotides: TGTGCCAGCAGTGAAGTTAGCGGGAGGCGGGAGACCCAGTACTTC. Translating it yields CASSEVSGRRETQYF.

This clone has only a few counts. The rearrangement uses TRBV30 and TRBJ2-5, with TRBD2 as a possible D gene (7 bases). Germline V gives CDR1 GTSNPN, CDR2 SVGIG (reference sequence). This CDR3 contains 14 residues. Trimming shortened V by 6 bases and J by 4 bases, and 18 bases separated the two germline ends. Here the CDR3 DNA reads TGTGCCTGCACCGGGCCAAGGGGGGGAGAGACCCAGTACTTC. Protein product: CACTGPRGGETQYF.

This clone was picked up a small number of times. The rearrangement joins TRBV11-3 to TRBJ2-7; D unresolved. CDR1 SGHNT and CDR2 YENEEA come from the germline V gene. V was shortened by 4 bases and J by 6 bases, with 10 bases between the two germline ends. This CDR3 is built from 12 residues. The CDR3 DNA sequence: TGTGCCAGCAGCTCCACCGGTGCCGAGCAGTACTTC. This encodes CASSSTGAEQYF.

This clone was detected a few times. This rearrangement joins TRBV18 to TRBJ1-1; tentative D call: TRBD1 (5 bases). The V end lost 3 bases, the J end lost 5 bases, and 13 bases lay between the germline ends. Per the germline V gene, CDR1 is KGHSH and CDR2 is LQKENI. The CDR3 is 14 residues long. In DNA form, the CDR3 reads TGTGCCAGCTCACCCATTGAAGGGGTTACTGAAGCTTTCTTT. Its translation is CASSPIEGVTEAFF. Full variable domain (missing parts from reference TRBV18 and TRBJ1-1): NAGVMQNPRHLVRRRGQEARLRCSPMKGHSHVYWYRQLPEEGLKFMVYLQKENIIDESGMPKERFSAEFPKEGPSILRIQQVVRGDSAAYFCASSPIEGVTEAFFGQGTRLTVV.

V is TRBV4-3 and J is TRBJ1-2; tentative D call: TRBD1 (6 bases). Germline CDR1 LGHNA, CDR2 YSLEER. This CDR3 comprises 14 residues. Trimming removed 2 bases at V and 4 bases at J, with 11 bases between. The CDR3 reads CASSQNRVSYGYTF. In DNA form, the CDR3 reads TGCGCCAGCAGCCAAAACAGGGTTTCCTATGGCTACACCTTC.

The CDR3 reads CASSILAGAPYNEQFF. As DNA, the CDR3 is TGTGCCAGCAGCATACTAGCGGGAGCCCCTTACAATGAGCAGTTCTTC. The chain combines TRBV13 with TRBJ2-1; 11 positions agree with TRBD2. The CDR3 is 16 amino acids. Unmatched junction bases numbered 7, after V lost 5 bases and J lost 4 bases. CDR1 PRHDT and CDR2 FYEKMQ come from the germline V gene (reference sequence).

This chain joins TRBV7-2 and TRBJ1-2; a weak D match, TRBD1 (5 bases). Germline loops: CDR1 SGHTA, CDR2 FQGNSA. This CDR3 contains 14 residues. V was pared by 4 bases and J by 6 bases, with 15 bases between. The CDR3 sequence is CASSSYREGHGYTF. The CDR3 bases are TGTGCCAGCAGCTCCTACCGGGAGGGACATGGCTACACCTTC.

The V gene is TRBV7-2, the J gene TRBJ2-7, with D possibly being TRBD1 (6 bases). The CDR3 contains 13 residues. Germline CDR1 and CDR2: SGHTA and FQGNSA. Trimming took 3 bases from V and 4 from J, leaving 10 bases between them. In DNA form, the CDR3 reads TGTGCCAGCAGCTTGGACAGACATTACGAGCAGTACTTC. Translation gives CASSLDRHYEQYF.

The table lists this clone with a few counts. The chain employs TRBV5-6 and TRBJ2-7; weak D call: TRBD1 (6 bases). V was shortened by 4 bases and J by 6 bases, with 14 bases between the two germline ends. This CDR3 comprises 13 residues. CDR1 is SGHDT, CDR2 YYEEEE, per germline. This chain's CDR3 is CASSPGGGREQYV. CDR3 nucleotide sequence: TGTGCCAGCAGCCCTGGTGGGGGCCGCGAGCAGTACGTC.

In this sample, this clone turned up a few times. The V and J genes are TRBV7-9 and TRBJ2-7; no clear D. This CDR3 is built from 13 residues. Trimming stripped 2 bases from V and 4 bases from J, with 9 bases between. The germline CDR1 and CDR2 sequences are SEHNR and FQNEAQ (reference sequence). This CDR3 is CASSLTAAYEQYF. CDR3 in DNA: TGTGCCAGCAGCTTAACCGCGGCTTACGAGCAGTACTTC.

The V gene is TRBV29-1, the J gene TRBJ1-1; D not certain. V was shortened by 1 base and J by 6 bases, with 15 bases between the two germline ends. The germline V gene has CDR1 SQVTM and CDR2 ANQGSEA. This CDR3 is built from 14 residues. CDR3 region: CSVEGRVRISEAFF. The DNA for the CDR3 is TGCAGCGTTGAAGGGCGGGTGAGAATTTCTGAAGCTTTCTTT. The variable domain in full, completed from reference TRBV29-1 and TRBJ1-1, reads SAVISQKPSRDICQRGTSLTIQCQVDSQVTMMFWYRQQPGQSLTLIATANQGSEATYESGFVIDKFPISRPNLTFSTLTVSNMSPEDSSIYLCSVEGRVRISEAFFGQGTRLTVV.

The chain is built from TRBV6-6 and TRBJ2-1, with D unresolved. The CDR3 has 12 residues. CDR1 is MNHNY, CDR2 SVGAGI, per germline (reference sequence). V was trimmed by 4 bases and J by 10 bases, leaving 11 bases between them. The CDR3 is CASSFSSREQFF. DNA for the CDR3: TGTGCCAGCAGTTTCTCCTCCCGGGAGCAGTTCTTC.

This clone was counted a few times. The chain employs TRBV28 and TRBJ2-3; D perhaps matches TRBD1 (6 bases). CDR1 is MDHEN, CDR2 SYDVKM, per germline. V was clipped by 6 bases and J by 0 bases, with 16 bases between them. The CDR3 sequence is 16 residues long. CDR3 in amino acids: CASRPPGTRSTDTQYF. In nucleotides, the CDR3 is TGTGCCAGCAGACCCCCCGGGACACGAAGCACAGATACGCAGTATTTT.

V is TRBV30 and J is TRBJ2-7; unclear D gene. Trimming stripped 2 bases from V and 6 bases from J, with 14 bases between. The germline CDR1 and CDR2 sequences are GTSNPN and SVGIG (reference sequence). CDR3 size: 13 residues. The CDR3 loop is CAWSLLGSLEQYF. The CDR3 coding sequence is TGTGCCTGGAGTCTACTGGGCTCCCTCGAGCAGTACTTC. Combining the CDR3 with reference TRBV30 and TRBJ2-7 gives the whole variable domain SQTIHQWPATLVQPVGSPLSLECTVEGTSNPNLYWYRQAAGRGLQLLFYSVGIGQISSEVPQNLSASRPQDRQFILSSKKLLLSDSGFYLCAWSLLGSLEQYFGPGTRLTVT.

V gene TRBV5-1 combines with J gene TRBJ2-7, with 13 bases that match TRBD2. V dropped 1 base and J dropped 3; count of bases not matched to a gene: 7. The V gene's germline CDR1 is SGHRS and CDR2 YFSETQ. This CDR3 spans 17 amino acids. The CDR3 DNA follows: TGCGCCAGCAGCTTGAAATGGACTAGCGGGAGCTTCTACGAGCAGTACTTC. As protein: CASSLKWTSGSFYEQYF. Full variable domain (rest looked up from reference TRBV5-1 and TRBJ2-7): KAGVTQTPRYLIKTRGQQVTLSCSPISGHRSVSWYQQTPGQGLQFLFEYFSETQRNKGNFPGRFSGRQFSNSRSEMNVSTLELGDSALYLCASSLKWTSGSFYEQYFGPGTRLTVT.

This clone occurred a few times. The V and J genes are TRBV29-1 and TRBJ2-7, with 7 bases lining up with TRBD1. CDR1 is SQVTM, CDR2 ANQGSEA, per germline. Germline trimming cut 7 bases from V and 2 bases from J; bases unmatched to any gene: 11. The CDR3 is 14 amino acids. CDR3 residues: CSATHPGTAYEQYF. CDR3 DNA: TGCAGCGCAACGCACCCCGGGACAGCCTACGAGCAGTACTTC.

This clone has just a few counts. The chain joins TRBV27 to TRBJ1-1; a weak D match, TRBD1 (5 bases). Trimming took off 3 bases at V and 10 bases at J, with 21 bases between the two ends. CDR3 length equals 15 residues. Germline V gives CDR1 MNHEY, CDR2 SMNVEV (reference sequence). The CDR3 sequence is CASSFLLGQGGRAFF. CDR3 bases: TGTGCCAGCAGTTTCCTCCTTGGGCAGGGAGGAAGAGCTTTCTTT.

CDR3: CASMRGTEAFF. The CDR3 bases are TGTGCCAGCATGAGAGGGACTGAAGCTTTCTTT. This chain joins TRBV6-5 and TRBJ1-1; D gene ambiguous. Germline CDR1 MNHEY, CDR2 SVGAGI. The CDR3 runs to 11 residues. The V end was cut by 7 bases, the J end by 5 bases, with 8 bases between.

This clone was counted a few times. V and J are TRBV7-9 and TRBJ2-7, with 8 positions matching TRBD1. The V segment lost 1 base and the J segment 4 bases; nucleotides outside the gene matches: 9. Germline CDR1 is SEHNR and CDR2 is FQNEAQ (reference sequence). The CDR3 has 16 residues. The DNA for the CDR3 is TGTGCCAGCAGCTTAGTTTCACGGGACAGGAGGTACGAGCAGTACGTC. Translating it yields CASSLVSRDRRYEQYV.

This clone was observed a few times. The J gene is TRBJ1-2, the V gene TRBV4-2, with D tentatively TRBD1 (5 bases). CDR3 length: 17 residues. V was clipped by 0 bases and J by 5 bases, with 19 bases between them. The germline V gene encodes CDR1 LGHNA and CDR2 YNFKEQ. The CDR3, as DNA: TGTGCCAGCAGCCAAGATACTTTCGGGACTCGACCTTATGGCTACACCTTC. Amino acids: CASSQDTFGTRPYGYTF.

This clone was counted between two and nine times. The chain uses TRBV7-9 and TRBJ2-7, with D possibly TRBD2 on 6 matching bases. V dropped 4 bases and J dropped 2 bases, with 12 bases sitting between them. The CDR3 has 14 amino acids. CDR1 and CDR2 (germline): SEHNR, FQNEAQ (reference sequence). CDR3 in DNA: TGTGCCAGCAGCTACGGGACTGCTGCCTACGAGCAGTACTTC. This codes for CASSYGTAAYEQYF.

CDR3 nucleotide sequence: TGTGCCAGTAGTATACATCCACAGCGGGGCGGCTCCTACAATGAGCAGTTCTTC. It encodes CASSIHPQRGGSYNEQFF. The V call is TRBV19, the J call TRBJ2-1; 7 positions match TRBD2. J gave up 0 bases and V 2 bases, and 10 bases lay outside the gene matches. The CDR3 length is 18 residues. Germline V CDR1 and CDR2: LNHDA, SQIVND (reference sequence).

CDR3 loop: CSATGQGIGYTF. The CDR3 DNA reads as TGCAGCGCCACGGGACAGGGGATTGGCTACACCTTC. The genes are TRBV29-1 and TRBJ1-2; TRBD1 aligns across 10 bases. Germline CDR1 reads SQVTM; CDR2 reads ANQGSEA. J gave up 7 bases and V 7 bases, and 6 bases lay outside the gene matches. The CDR3 is 12 amino acids.

This clone has just a few counts. The gene calls are TRBV29-1 and TRBJ2-2, with TRBD1 as a possible D gene (5 bases). Per the germline V gene, CDR1 is SQVTM and CDR2 is ANQGSEA. Between the trimmed V and J ends, which lost 5 bases and 0 bases, there was a span of 16 bases. The CDR3 contains 16 residues. The CDR3 DNA reads as TGCAGCGTTCCAGGGTACACAGCGCCGAACACCGGGGAGCTGTTTTTT. This encodes CSVPGYTAPNTGELFF.

This clone was counted only a few times. The chain carries TRBV27 and TRBJ1-1; 7 bases map to TRBD1. The CDR3 has 15 residues. Germline lookup yields CDR1 MNHEY and CDR2 SMNVEV (reference sequence). With V trimmed by 2 bases and J by 1 base, 4 bases remained unmatched. The CDR3 DNA follows: TGTGCCAGCAGTTTAAGGAGGGGGCAGAACACTGAAGCTTTCTTT. As protein: CASSLRRGQNTEAFF.

This clone was counted only a few times. J is TRBJ2-7 and V is TRBV5-4, with D maybe TRBD2 (6 bases). Germline V CDR1 and CDR2: SGHNT, YYREEE (reference sequence). V shed 0 bases and J shed 7 bases, with 17 bases lying between them. The CDR3 sequence is 15 residues long. DNA of the CDR3: TGTGCCAGCAGCTTGGCCGGACTATCGCCGGGTGAGCAGTACGTC. This translates into CASSLAGLSPGEQYV.

This sequence joins TRBV5-1 and TRBJ1-4; D may be TRBD1 (6 bases). The germline V gene encodes CDR1 SGHRS and CDR2 YFSETQ. This CDR3 comprises 14 residues. Between the trimmed V and J ends, which lost 5 bases and 6 bases, there was a span of 14 bases. This chain's CDR3 is CASRGTPGDEKLFF. CDR3 bases: TGCGCCAGCAGAGGGACACCCGGCGATGAAAAACTGTTTTTT.

The chain employs TRBV15 and TRBJ2-2, with 12 positions matching TRBD2. The CDR3 loop spans 18 amino acids. The V and J ends lost 0 bases and 7 bases, in that order; junction bases with no gene match: 9. Germline V lookup: CDR1 LNHNV, CDR2 YYDKDF (reference sequence). The CDR3 is CATSREPQLAGGFGELFF. The CDR3 coding sequence is TGTGCCACCAGCAGAGAGCCCCAACTAGCGGGAGGTTTCGGGGAGCTGTTTTTT.

The rearrangement uses TRBV11-1 and TRBJ2-1, with 11 bases fitting TRBD1. The V gene's germline CDR1 is SGHAT and CDR2 FQDESV (reference sequence). V was pared by 7 bases and J by 3 bases, with 11 bases of the junction left unmatched. CDR3 length equals 17 residues. The CDR3 here is CASTGQGAGQFYNEQFF. The CDR3 nucleotides are TGTGCCAGCACCGGACAGGGGGCAGGACAATTCTACAATGAGCAGTTCTTC.

This clone has a handful of counts. The chain is built from TRBV11-2 and TRBJ2-3; TRBD2 matches at 12 bases. The CDR3 totals 16 residues. CDR1 and CDR2 (germline): SGHAT, FQNNGV. V gave up 1 base and J gave up 3 bases; unmatched junction bases: 2. Here the CDR3 DNA reads TGTGCCAGCAGCTTAGTCGGACTAGCGGGAACAGATACGCAGTATTTT. Its translation is CASSLVGLAGTDTQYF.

This clone was seen a few times. The genes are TRBV4-2 and TRBJ1-1; D ambiguous. Looked up from germline, CDR1 is LGHNA and CDR2 is YNFKEQ. V lost 4 bases and J 2 bases, leaving 14 bases between the germline ends. This CDR3 region has 15 residues. The CDR3 sequence is CASSPTPGINTEAFF. As DNA, the CDR3 is TGTGCCAGCAGCCCCACCCCCGGGATAAACACTGAAGCTTTCTTT.